This record concerns one TCR beta chain sequence. As yet, its antigen is unknown. Other DNA sequences in the sample encode the same CDR3. The CDR3 is 15 amino acids. CDR1 is SGHDT and CDR2 is YYEEEE in the germline V gene. V was pared by 4 bases and J by 4 bases, with 15 bases between. The data were obtained in a study of cytomegalovirus exposure and HLA in healthy donors. The study's findings and limits: In a later analysis, specific HLA alleles were associated with some 16,000 TCR beta sequences at a 0.05 false discovery rate. In a later analysis, donors in an Asian-associated ancestry cluster reportedly had fewer N-insertions in productive TCRs than the cohort mean. Excluded: some indistinguishable V segments such as TRBV6-2 and TRBV6-3. Despite most TCR sequences being rare, some public TCRs occurred in many donors.

Both 60 Vbeta primers and 13 Jbeta primers went into the PCR. Assay used: immunoSEQ multiplex PCR; TCRdb lists only in-frame clones, some missing. The sample holds 150,000 or so clones, approximately 84% seen once. The sample was PBMCs. This TCR derives from a man younger than 35 in good health and CMV-seropositive. V usage is TRBV5-6 and J usage is TRBJ2-1, with D perhaps matching TRBD1 (6 bases). CDR3 sequence: CASSPGQGLYNEQFF. CDR3 DNA: TGTGCCAGCAGCCCAGGGCAGGGGCTATACAATGAGCAGTTCTTC.